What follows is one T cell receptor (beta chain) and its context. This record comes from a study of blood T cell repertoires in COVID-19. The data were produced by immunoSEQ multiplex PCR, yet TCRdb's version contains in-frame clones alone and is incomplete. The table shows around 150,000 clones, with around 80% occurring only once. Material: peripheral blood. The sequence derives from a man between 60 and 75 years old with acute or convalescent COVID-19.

The CDR3 region is CATSPRQVGSGELFF. The CDR3 DNA sequence: TGTGCCACCAGTCCTAGACAGGTGGGATCCGGGGAGCTGTTTTTT. The chain has TRBV24-1 and TRBJ2-2; perhaps TRBD1 as D (6 bases). From germline, CDR1 is KGHDR and CDR2 SFDVKD. The CDR3 runs to 15 residues. V was cut by 6 bases and J by 6 bases, with 16 bases left in between.